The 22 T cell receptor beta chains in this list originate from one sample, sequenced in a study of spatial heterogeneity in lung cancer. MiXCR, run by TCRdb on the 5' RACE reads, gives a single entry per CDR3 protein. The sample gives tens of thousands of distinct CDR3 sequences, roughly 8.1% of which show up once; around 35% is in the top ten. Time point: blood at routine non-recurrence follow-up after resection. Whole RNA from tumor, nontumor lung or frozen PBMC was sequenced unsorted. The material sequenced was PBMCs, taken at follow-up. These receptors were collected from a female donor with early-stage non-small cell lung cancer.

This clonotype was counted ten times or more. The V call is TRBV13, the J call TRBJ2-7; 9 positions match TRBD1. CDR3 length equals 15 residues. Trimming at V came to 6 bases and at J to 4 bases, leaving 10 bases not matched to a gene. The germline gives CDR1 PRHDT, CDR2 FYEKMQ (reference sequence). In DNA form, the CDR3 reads TGTGCCAGCAGTTATACCGGGGGACAGGGTTACGAGCAGTACTTC. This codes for CASSYTGGQGYEQYF.

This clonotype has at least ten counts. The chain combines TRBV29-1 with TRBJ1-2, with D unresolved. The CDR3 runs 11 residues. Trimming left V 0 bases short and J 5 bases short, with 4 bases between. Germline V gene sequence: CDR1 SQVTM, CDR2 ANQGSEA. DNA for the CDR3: TGCAGCGTTGAAGACCCTTATGGCTACACCTTC. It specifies CSVEDPYGYTF. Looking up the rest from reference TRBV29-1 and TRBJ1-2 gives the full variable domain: SAVISQKPSRDICQRGTSLTIQCQVDSQVTMMFWYRQQPGQSLTLIATANQGSEATYESGFVIDKFPISRPNLTFSTLTVSNMSPEDSSIYLCSVEDPYGYTFGSGTRLTVV.

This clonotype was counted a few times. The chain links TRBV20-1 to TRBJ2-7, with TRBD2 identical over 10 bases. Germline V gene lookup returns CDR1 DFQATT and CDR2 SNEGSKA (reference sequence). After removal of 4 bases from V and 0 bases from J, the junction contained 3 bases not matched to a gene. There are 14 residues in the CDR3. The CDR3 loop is CSATGLANSYEQYF. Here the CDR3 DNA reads TGCAGTGCTACGGGACTAGCGAACTCCTACGAGCAGTACTTC.

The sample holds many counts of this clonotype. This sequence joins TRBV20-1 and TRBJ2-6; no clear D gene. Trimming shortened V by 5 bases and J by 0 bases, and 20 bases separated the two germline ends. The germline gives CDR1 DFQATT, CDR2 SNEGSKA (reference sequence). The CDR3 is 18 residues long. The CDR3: CSADGRLKAHSGANVLTF. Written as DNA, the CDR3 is TGCAGTGCTGATGGACGCTTGAAGGCGCACTCTGGGGCCAACGTCCTGACTTTC.

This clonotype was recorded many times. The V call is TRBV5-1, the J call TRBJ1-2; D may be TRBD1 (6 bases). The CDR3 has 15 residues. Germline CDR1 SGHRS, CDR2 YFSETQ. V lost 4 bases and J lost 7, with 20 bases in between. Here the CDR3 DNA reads TGCGCCAGCAGCCCGGAACCGGGACACAGCCCTGGCTACACCTTC. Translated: CASSPEPGHSPGYTF.

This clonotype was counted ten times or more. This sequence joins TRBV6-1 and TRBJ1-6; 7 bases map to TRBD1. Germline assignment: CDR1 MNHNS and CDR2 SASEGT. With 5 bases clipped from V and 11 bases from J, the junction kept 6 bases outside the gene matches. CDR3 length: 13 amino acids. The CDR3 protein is CASSTNRGPPLHF. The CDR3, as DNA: TGTGCCAGCAGTACCAACAGGGGACCACCCCTCCACTTT.

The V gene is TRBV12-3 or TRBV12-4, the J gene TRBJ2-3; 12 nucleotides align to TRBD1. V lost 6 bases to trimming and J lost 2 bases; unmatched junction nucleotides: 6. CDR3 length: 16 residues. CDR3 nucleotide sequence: TGTGCCAGCAGCCCCGGGACAGGGGGCTCCACAGATACGCAGTATTTT. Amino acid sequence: CASSPGTGGSTDTQYF.

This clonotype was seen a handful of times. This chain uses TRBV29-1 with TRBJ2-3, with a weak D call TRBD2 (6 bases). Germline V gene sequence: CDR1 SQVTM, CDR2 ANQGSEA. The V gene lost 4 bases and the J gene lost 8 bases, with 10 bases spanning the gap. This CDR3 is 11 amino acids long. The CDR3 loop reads CSVVLGGTQYF. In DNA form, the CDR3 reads TGCAGCGTTGTGCTGGGGGGTACGCAGTATTTT.

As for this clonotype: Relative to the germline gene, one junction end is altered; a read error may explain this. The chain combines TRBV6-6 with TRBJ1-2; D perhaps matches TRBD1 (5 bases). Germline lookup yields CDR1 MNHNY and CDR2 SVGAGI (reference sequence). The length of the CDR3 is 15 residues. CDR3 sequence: CASRPPGRNFYGHTF. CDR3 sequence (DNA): TGTGCCAGCAGACCTCCGGGACGGAATTTTTATGGCCACACCTTC.

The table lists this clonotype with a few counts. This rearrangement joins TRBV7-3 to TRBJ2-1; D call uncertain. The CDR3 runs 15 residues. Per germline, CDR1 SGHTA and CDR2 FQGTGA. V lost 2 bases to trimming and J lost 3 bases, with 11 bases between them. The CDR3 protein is CASSLGPVIYNEQFF. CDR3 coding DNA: TGTGCCAGCAGCTTAGGACCCGTCATCTACAATGAGCAGTTCTTC.

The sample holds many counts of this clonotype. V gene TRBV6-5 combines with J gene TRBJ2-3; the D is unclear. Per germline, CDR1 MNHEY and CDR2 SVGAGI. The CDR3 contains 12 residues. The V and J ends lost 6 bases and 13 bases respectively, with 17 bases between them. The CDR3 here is CASREGPFMEYF. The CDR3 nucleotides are TGTGCCAGCAGGGAAGGACCCTTTATGGAGTATTTT.

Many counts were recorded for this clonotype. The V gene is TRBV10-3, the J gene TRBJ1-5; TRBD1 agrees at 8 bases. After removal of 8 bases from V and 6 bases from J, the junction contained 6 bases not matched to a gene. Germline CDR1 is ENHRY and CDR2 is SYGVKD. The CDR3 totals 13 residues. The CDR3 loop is CAIGGQGGQPQHF. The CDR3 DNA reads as TGTGCCATCGGTGGACAGGGAGGTCAGCCCCAGCATTTT.

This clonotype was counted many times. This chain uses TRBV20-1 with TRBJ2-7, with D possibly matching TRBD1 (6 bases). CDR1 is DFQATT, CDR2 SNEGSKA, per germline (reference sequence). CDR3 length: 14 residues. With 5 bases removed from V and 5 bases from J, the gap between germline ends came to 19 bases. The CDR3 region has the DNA TGCAGTGCTTTTCCCGCCGGACAGCTACACGAGCAGTACTTC. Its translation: CSAFPAGQLHEQYF.

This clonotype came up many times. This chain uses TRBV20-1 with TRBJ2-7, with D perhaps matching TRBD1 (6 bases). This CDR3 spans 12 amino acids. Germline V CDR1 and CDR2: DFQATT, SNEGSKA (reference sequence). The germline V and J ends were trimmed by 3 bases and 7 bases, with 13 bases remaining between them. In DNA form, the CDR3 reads TGCAGTGCTAGTGGGCCAGGGGTTGAGCAGTACTTC. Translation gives CSASGPGVEQYF.

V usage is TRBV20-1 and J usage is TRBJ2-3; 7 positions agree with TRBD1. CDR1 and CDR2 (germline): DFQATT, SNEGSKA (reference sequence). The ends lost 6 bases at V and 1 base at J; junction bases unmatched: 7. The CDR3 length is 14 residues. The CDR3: CSAATGAGTDTQYF. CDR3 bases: TGCAGTGCGGCCACAGGGGCGGGCACAGATACGCAGTATTTT.

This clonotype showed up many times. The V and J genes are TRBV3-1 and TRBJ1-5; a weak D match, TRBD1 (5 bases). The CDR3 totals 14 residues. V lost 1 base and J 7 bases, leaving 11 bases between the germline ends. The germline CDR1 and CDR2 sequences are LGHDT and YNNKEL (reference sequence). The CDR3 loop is CASSQAREGQPQHF. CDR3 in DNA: TGTGCCAGCAGCCAAGCCAGGGAAGGCCAGCCCCAGCATTTT.

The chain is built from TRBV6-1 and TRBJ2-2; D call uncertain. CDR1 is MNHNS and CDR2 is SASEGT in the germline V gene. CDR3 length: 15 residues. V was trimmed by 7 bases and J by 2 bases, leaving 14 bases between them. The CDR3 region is CASTQLGANTGELFF. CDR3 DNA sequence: TGTGCCAGCACCCAACTGGGCGCTAACACCGGGGAGCTGTTTTTT.

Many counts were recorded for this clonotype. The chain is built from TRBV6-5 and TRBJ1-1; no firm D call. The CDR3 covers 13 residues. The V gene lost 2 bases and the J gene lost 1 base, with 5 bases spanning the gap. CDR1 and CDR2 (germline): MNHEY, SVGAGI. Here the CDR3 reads CASSYTTNTEAFF. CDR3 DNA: TGTGCCAGCAGTTACACGACGAACACTGAAGCTTTCTTT.

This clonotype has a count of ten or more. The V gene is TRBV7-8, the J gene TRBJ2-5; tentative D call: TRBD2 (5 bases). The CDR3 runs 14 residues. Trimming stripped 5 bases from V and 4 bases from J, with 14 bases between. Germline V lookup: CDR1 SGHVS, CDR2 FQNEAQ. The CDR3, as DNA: TGTGCCAGCAGCGGAGGAATAAGCCTAGAGACCCAGTACTTC. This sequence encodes CASSGGISLETQYF. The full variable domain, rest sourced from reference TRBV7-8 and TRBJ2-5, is GAGVSQSPRYKVAKRGQDVALRCDPISGHVSLFWYQQALGQGPEFLTYFQNEAQLDKSGLPSDRFFAERPEGSVSTLKIQRTQQEDSAVYLCASSGGISLETQYFGPGTRLLVL.

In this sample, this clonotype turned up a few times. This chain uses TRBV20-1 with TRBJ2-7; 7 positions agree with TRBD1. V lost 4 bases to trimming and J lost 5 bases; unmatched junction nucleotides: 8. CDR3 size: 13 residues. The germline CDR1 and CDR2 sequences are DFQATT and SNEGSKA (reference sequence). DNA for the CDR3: TGCAGTGCTACCGGGACAGTCATCGACGAGCAGTACTTC. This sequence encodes CSATGTVIDEQYF.

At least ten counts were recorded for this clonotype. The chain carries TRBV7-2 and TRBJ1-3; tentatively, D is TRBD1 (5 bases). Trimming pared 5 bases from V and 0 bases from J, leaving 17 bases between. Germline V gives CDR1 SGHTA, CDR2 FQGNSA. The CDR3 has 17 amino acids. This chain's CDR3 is CASSPRQGVLSGNTIYF. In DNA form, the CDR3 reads TGTGCCAGCAGCCCCCGTCAGGGAGTGCTCTCTGGAAACACCATATATTTT.

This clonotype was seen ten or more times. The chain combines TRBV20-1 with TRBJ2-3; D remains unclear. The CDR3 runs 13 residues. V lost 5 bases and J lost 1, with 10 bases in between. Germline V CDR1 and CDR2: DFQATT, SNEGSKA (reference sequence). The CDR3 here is CSAPLVGTDTQYF. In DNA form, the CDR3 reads TGCAGTGCTCCCCTGGTAGGCACAGATACGCAGTATTTT.